This T cell receptor (beta chain) was captured by sequencing in a study of blood T cell repertoires in COVID-19. Overall study: Donors in the United States, Italy and Spain gave samples during acute or convalescent COVID-19. From T cells, B-cell-depleted T cells, or PBMCs came the material, which was cDNA or gDNA.

Per the original data handling: Reference gene primer amplification gave estimated nucleated cell counts. Profiling relied on immunoSEQ multiplex PCR, and the TCRdb table lists in-frame clones only, not all of them. The V and J calls and the clone size are those of that table, but D and trimming were determined from the DNA. The sample yields around 30,000 clones, roughly 91% seen once. Only one count was recorded for this clone. V gave up 4 bases and J gave up 1 base, with 16 bases separating them. Germline CDR1 is SGHTA and CDR2 is FQGNSA. The length of the CDR3 is 16 residues. The chain recombines TRBV7-2 with TRBJ1-1, with D perhaps matching TRBD1 (5 bases). The material sequenced was peripheral blood. This receptor was obtained from a man aged 55 to 70 with active COVID-19. In nucleotides, the CDR3 is TGTGCCAGCAGCTCCCCCGCGGGAGGGGAGAACACTGAAGCTTTCTTT. The encoded protein is CASSSPAGGENTEAFF.